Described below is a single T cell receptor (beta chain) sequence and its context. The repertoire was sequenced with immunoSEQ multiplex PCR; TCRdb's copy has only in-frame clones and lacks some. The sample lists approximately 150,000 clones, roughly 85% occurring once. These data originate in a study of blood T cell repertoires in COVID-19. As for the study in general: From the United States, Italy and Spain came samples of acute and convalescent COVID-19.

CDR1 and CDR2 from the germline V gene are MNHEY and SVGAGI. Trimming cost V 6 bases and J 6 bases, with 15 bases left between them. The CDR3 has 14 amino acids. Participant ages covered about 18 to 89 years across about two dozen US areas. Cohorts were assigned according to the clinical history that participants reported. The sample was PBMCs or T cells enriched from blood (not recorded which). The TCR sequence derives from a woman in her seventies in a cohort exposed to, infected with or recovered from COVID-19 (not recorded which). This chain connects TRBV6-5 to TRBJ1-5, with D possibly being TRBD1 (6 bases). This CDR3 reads CASRTGQLAQPQHF. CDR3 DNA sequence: TGTGCCAGCAGGACTGGACAGTTAGCTCAGCCCCAGCATTTT.